What follows describes a single T cell receptor beta chain. The target antigen is unknown. This sample is drawn from a study of T cell responses to AZD1222 COVID-19 vaccine. Study results and caveats: A rise in Spike-specific TCR breadth and depth followed two AZD1222 doses. Just a handful of AZD1222 recipients tested seropositive at baseline. Repertoire sampling happened only post peak T cell response. In a largely white British group with more females than males, clonal diversity was possibly underestimated.

Sequencing was performed with immunoSEQ multiplex PCR; in TCRdb, only in-frame clones are kept and a portion is missing. Of 65,000 to 100,000 clones in the sample, more than 70% were seen once. The sequencing here drew on peripheral blood, taken on day 0 of AZD1222 vaccination. The sequence came from an adult in good health.

CDR3 sequence: CATTRYRGYNEQFF. The CDR3 DNA reads TGTGCCACAACCCGCTACAGGGGATACAATGAGCAGTTCTTC. This rearrangement joins TRBV6-5 to TRBJ2-1, with TRBD1 matching 7 bases. J was trimmed by 4 bases and V by 10 bases; bases with no gene match: 10. The germline V gene has CDR1 MNHEY and CDR2 SVGAGI. This CDR3 is built from 14 residues.